Below are 30 T cell receptor beta chains sequenced from a single sample in a study of shared clonotypes between healthy human individuals. Terminally differentiated effector memory CD45RA+ cells were left out of the naive CD8 fraction, which was CD45RO-negative and positively selected for CCR7. This table comes from immunoSEQ multiplex PCR, and its TCRdb copy is limited to in-frame clones, with some not included. The sample consists of 1.5 million to 2.5 million clones, roughly 94% of them appearing once. Material: naive CD8+ T cells sorted from blood. These receptor sequences come from a man between 18 and 35 years old in good health.

The chain has TRBV2 and TRBJ1-1; D uncertain. CDR1 SNHLY and CDR2 FYNNEI come from the germline V gene. CDR3 length: 11 residues. The V and J ends lost 8 bases and 7 bases respectively, with 11 bases between them. This CDR3 is CASPNGHEAFF. CDR3 nucleotides: TGTGCCAGCCCGAATGGTCATGAAGCTTTCTTT.

V is TRBV19 and J is TRBJ1-1; D unresolved. CDR1 and CDR2 (germline): LNHDA, SQIVND (reference sequence). The V and J ends lost 3 bases and 0 bases respectively, with 17 bases between them. The CDR3 has 17 amino acids. The chain's CDR3 is CASSIPTAVGLNTEAFF. In nucleotides, the CDR3 is TGTGCCAGTAGTATCCCCACAGCCGTGGGCCTGAACACTGAAGCTTTCTTT. Full variable domain (outside the CDR3, taken from reference TRBV19 and TRBJ1-1): DGGITQSPKYLFRKEGQNVTLSCEQNLNHDAMYWYRQDPGQGLRLIYYSQIVNDFQKGDIAEGYSVSREKKESFPLTVTSAQKNPTAFYLCASSIPTAVGLNTEAFFGQGTRLTVV.

The gene calls are TRBV28 and TRBJ2-3; D remains ambiguous. This CDR3 comprises 12 residues. With 5 bases removed from V and 6 bases from J, the gap between germline ends came to 9 bases. Per the germline V gene, CDR1 is MDHEN and CDR2 is SYDVKM. The CDR3 bases are TGTGCCAGCAGTCTACAGTTCGATACGCAGTATTTT. Its translation is CASSLQFDTQYF.

The chain recombines TRBV9 with TRBJ2-2, with D perhaps TRBD2 (5 bases). Germline lookup yields CDR1 SGDLS and CDR2 YYNGEE. The germline V and J ends were trimmed by 3 bases and 7 bases, with 16 bases remaining between them. This CDR3 comprises 15 residues. The CDR3: CASSGGGRLDGELFF. CDR3 nucleotide sequence: TGTGCCAGCAGCGGAGGAGGCAGGTTGGACGGGGAGCTGTTTTTT.

The chain employs TRBV11-3 and TRBJ2-7; D remains unclear. CDR3 length equals 13 residues. The V gene's germline CDR1 is SGHNT and CDR2 YENEEA. V lost 4 bases, J lost 1 base, and 8 bases lay in between. The CDR3 spells CASSSYNSYEQYF. CDR3 DNA sequence: TGTGCCAGCAGCTCCTACAATTCCTACGAGCAGTACTTC.

V gene TRBV2 combines with J gene TRBJ2-5, with a weak D call TRBD1 (6 bases). V shed 6 bases and J shed 5 bases, with 16 bases lying between them. Germline V gene data show CDR1 as SNHLY and CDR2 as FYNNEI. CDR3 length: 14 residues. CDR3 sequence: CASRTGIVWETQYF. CDR3 nucleotides: TGTGCCAGCAGAACAGGGATCGTTTGGGAGACCCAGTACTTC.

The rearrangement uses TRBV7-9 and TRBJ2-3, with D perhaps matching TRBD1 (5 bases). Trimming removed 8 bases from V and 2 bases from J, with 14 bases in between. This CDR3 contains 14 residues. From germline, CDR1 is SEHNR and CDR2 FQNEAQ (reference sequence). The CDR3 protein is CASLDEGHTDTQYF. CDR3 nucleotides: TGTGCCAGCTTGGACGAAGGACACACAGATACGCAGTATTTT.

The CDR3 DNA is TGTGCCAGCAGTCCCCAGGGAAGAGACGGCTACACCTTC. It is translated as CASSPQGRDGYTF. This chain connects TRBV27 to TRBJ1-2; a possible D gene is TRBD1 (5 bases). Deletions cut 5 bases from V and 8 bases from J, with 15 bases between. Germline lookup yields CDR1 MNHEY and CDR2 SMNVEV (reference sequence). The CDR3 is made up of 13 amino acids.

The rearrangement links TRBV6-1 to TRBJ2-7; 9 nucleotides line up with TRBD1. The junction had 5 bases not matched to a gene; V was cut back by 0 bases and J by 5 bases. The CDR3 runs to 15 residues. The V gene's germline CDR1 is MNHNS and CDR2 SASEGT. CDR3 sequence (DNA): TGTGCCAGCAGTGAAGCTGACAGGGGGATCGACGAGCAGTACTTC. Its protein product is CASSEADRGIDEQYF.

V usage is TRBV23-1 and J usage is TRBJ1-5; D not certain. TRBV23-1 is classed as an ORF, of uncertain function. V was shortened by 8 bases and J by 1 base, with 15 bases between the two germline ends. CDR3 length equals 15 residues. The CDR3 DNA reads as TGCGCCAGCGGGAACGTGGGGAAAAGCAATCAGCCCCAGCATTTT. Translating gives CASGNVGKSNQPQHF.

This clone has just one count. The CDR3 DNA reads TGTGCCAGCAGCTTTGGGACAGGCTACGAGCAGTACTTC. Its translation: CASSFGTGYEQYF. The chain has TRBV11-1 and TRBJ2-7; 8 positions agree with TRBD1. This CDR3 comprises 13 residues. Germline V CDR1 and CDR2: SGHAT, FQDESV (reference sequence). With V trimmed by 3 bases and J by 3 bases, 1 base remained unmatched.

The gene calls are TRBV19 and TRBJ2-1, with 11 bases lining up with TRBD2. The ends lost 4 bases at V and 7 bases at J; junction bases unmatched: 6. Germline V gene sequence: CDR1 LNHDA, CDR2 SQIVND (reference sequence). This CDR3 is built from 15 residues. For the CDR3, the DNA is TGTGCCAGTAGTACTGTAGCGGGAGGGCCGAATGAGCAGTTCTTC. It yields the protein CASSTVAGGPNEQFF.

The rearrangement uses TRBV30 and TRBJ1-1, with D unclear. The CDR3 loop spans 14 amino acids. The germline V and J ends were trimmed by 1 base and 1 base, with 10 bases remaining between them. CDR1 is GTSNPN and CDR2 is SVGIG in the germline V gene (reference sequence). The CDR3 protein is CAWSANRRNTEAFF. The CDR3 nucleotides read TGTGCCTGGAGTGCGAATCGGAGGAACACTGAAGCTTTCTTT.

The chain couples TRBV6-5 to TRBJ1-1; a weak D match, TRBD1 (6 bases). Germline V gene data show CDR1 as MNHEY and CDR2 as SVGAGI. V lost 5 bases and J 1 base, leaving 11 bases between the germline ends. The CDR3 is made up of 14 amino acids. The CDR3 here is CASSNRDSNTEAFF. Written as DNA, the CDR3 is TGTGCCAGCAGTAACAGGGATTCGAACACTGAAGCTTTCTTT.

The rearrangement uses TRBV10-3 and TRBJ2-2; D not certain. The CDR3 has 11 residues. Germline V gene data show CDR1 as ENHRY and CDR2 as SYGVKD. The germline V and J ends were trimmed by 4 bases and 6 bases, with 3 bases remaining between them. CDR3 loop: CAISVAGELFF. CDR3 sequence (DNA): TGTGCCATCAGTGTTGCCGGGGAGCTGTTTTTT.

The V and J genes are TRBV27 and TRBJ2-7, with D possibly matching TRBD1 (7 bases). CDR3 length equals 16 residues. Germline V lookup: CDR1 MNHEY, CDR2 SMNVEV (reference sequence). With 5 bases removed from V and 5 bases from J, the gap between germline ends came to 22 bases. The CDR3 DNA reads as TGTGCCAGCAGTCCCTACCCAGGGGGGTCTAATGACGAGCAGTACTTC. Its protein is CASSPYPGGSNDEQYF.

As for this clone: The same CDR3 arises from other DNA sequences in this sample as well. This chain uses TRBV11-2 with TRBJ1-3, with a weak D call TRBD1 (5 bases). This CDR3 is 14 amino acids long. Germline V gives CDR1 SGHAT, CDR2 FQNNGV. Trimming removed 3 bases from V and 1 base from J, with 7 bases in between. The CDR3 coding sequence is TGTGCCAGCAGCTTGGCAGGGTCTGGAAACACCATATATTTT. Encoded protein: CASSLAGSGNTIYF.

This rearrangement joins TRBV19 to TRBJ1-1; weak D call: TRBD1 (5 bases). V was cut by 4 bases and J by 2 bases, with 20 bases left in between. This CDR3 is built from 17 residues. Germline-derived CDR1 and CDR2 are LNHDA and SQIVND (reference sequence). The CDR3 coding sequence is TGTGCCAGTAGTAGACTTGACGCGGGAGGGGCAAACACTGAAGCTTTCTTT. Protein product: CASSRLDAGGANTEAFF.

V gene TRBV27 combines with J gene TRBJ2-1, with 8 bases fitting TRBD2. The CDR3 is made up of 16 amino acids. V trimming: 6 bases; J trimming: 7 bases; junction bases outside the gene matches: 14. The germline gives CDR1 MNHEY, CDR2 SMNVEV (reference sequence). This chain's CDR3 is CASSPAAGELGNEQFF. The CDR3 DNA follows: TGTGCCAGCAGCCCGGCAGCGGGAGAGTTAGGGAATGAGCAGTTCTTC.

The CDR3 nucleotides are TGTGCCAGCAGCCCCCGAAGGACAGGGGATAATGAGCAGTTCTTC. Its protein is CASSPRRTGDNEQFF. J is TRBJ2-1 and V is TRBV9, with 9 nucleotides matching TRBD1. The V gene end was trimmed by 4 bases and the J gene end by 7 bases; junction bases not matched to a gene: 9. Germline values: CDR1 SGDLS, CDR2 YYNGEE. The CDR3 is 15 residues long.

The chain is built from TRBV12-5 and TRBJ1-5; possibly TRBD1 for D (6 bases). Trimming cost V 0 bases and J 3 bases, with 12 bases left between them. The CDR3 spans 16 residues. Germline V gene data show CDR1 as LGHNT and CDR2 as FRNRAP. The chain's CDR3 is CASGLVSGADNQPQHF. The CDR3 region has the DNA TGTGCTAGTGGTTTGGTGTCGGGGGCGGACAATCAGCCCCAGCATTTT. The full variable domain, with the rest looked up from reference TRBV12-5 and TRBJ1-5, is DARVTQTPRHKVTEMGQEVTMRCQPILGHNTVFWYRQTMMQGLELLAYFRNRAPLDDSGMPKDRFSAEMPDATLATLKIQPSEPRDSAVYFCASGLVSGADNQPQHFGDGTRLSIL.

This chain uses TRBV11-2 with TRBJ2-5, with TRBD2 matching 11 bases. Germline loops: CDR1 SGHAT, CDR2 FQNNGV. J lost 4 bases, V lost 6 bases, and 4 bases had no gene match. CDR3 size: 14 residues. The CDR3 region has the DNA TGTGCCAGCAGTCGGACTAGCGGGTTAGAGACCCAGTACTTC. Protein product: CASSRTSGLETQYF.

Of note for this clone: The same CDR3 also results from other DNA sequences found in this sample. The rearrangement joins TRBV5-6 to TRBJ2-7, with unresolved D. From germline, CDR1 is SGHDT and CDR2 YYEEEE. V was clipped by 4 bases and J by 1 base, with 6 bases between them. The CDR3 covers 12 residues. This chain's CDR3 is CASSTVSYEQYF. In DNA, the CDR3 is TGTGCCAGCAGCACGGTATCCTACGAGCAGTACTTC.

The rearrangement joins TRBV6-1 to TRBJ2-3; D unresolved. With 3 bases removed from V and 2 bases from J, the gap between germline ends came to 15 bases. The CDR3 extends over 16 amino acids. CDR1 MNHNS and CDR2 SASEGT come from the germline V gene. As DNA, the CDR3 is TGTGCCAGCAGTGAGATCCAGACCAGCTACACAGATACGCAGTATTTT. It codes for CASSEIQTSYTDTQYF.

The chain carries TRBV15 and TRBJ1-5; no clear D gene. The CDR3 totals 13 residues. CDR1 LNHNV and CDR2 YYDKDF come from the germline V gene (reference sequence). Trimming removed 3 bases at V and 4 bases at J, with 7 bases between. CDR3 protein: CATSSLANQPQHF. The CDR3 region has the DNA TGTGCCACCAGCAGTCTGGCTAATCAGCCCCAGCATTTT.

Regarding this clone: Other nucleotide sequences in the sample specify the same CDR3. CDR3 bases: TGTGCCAGCAGTTACCCTACTGAAGCTTTCTTT. Encoded protein: CASSYPTEAFF. The V gene is TRBV6-5, the J gene TRBJ1-1; D ambiguous. CDR3 size: 11 residues. Per the germline V gene, CDR1 is MNHEY and CDR2 is SVGAGI. Trimming shortened V by 2 bases and J by 5 bases, and 3 bases separated the two germline ends.

The V gene is TRBV9, the J gene TRBJ1-2, with TRBD1 matching over 8 bases. The CDR3 totals 15 residues. J lost 4 bases, V lost 4 bases, and 9 bases had no gene match. Germline CDR1 is SGDLS and CDR2 is YYNGEE. In DNA form, the CDR3 reads TGTGCCAGCAGCACCACAGGGGGTGCAGGCTATGGCTACACCTTC. Amino acid sequence: CASSTTGGAGYGYTF.

V gene TRBV9 combines with J gene TRBJ2-1; 8 nucleotides align to TRBD2. Germline-derived CDR1 and CDR2 are SGDLS and YYNGEE. The CDR3 sequence is 19 residues long. V lost 10 bases and J lost 7; bases outside the gene matches: 28. The CDR3 DNA sequence: TGTGCCTCCTCAGGGTTCGACCCCCCGGGACTAGGGGTAGGGAATGAGCAGTTCTTC. Amino acid sequence: CASSGFDPPGLGVGNEQFF.

A word on this clone: Other nucleotide sequences in the sample specify the same CDR3. CDR3 amino acids: CASSVSGGVQETQYF. The DNA for the CDR3 is TGTGCCAGCAGCGTTAGCGGGGGAGTCCAAGAGACCCAGTACTTC. V usage is TRBV9 and J usage is TRBJ2-5; 9 nucleotides agree with TRBD2. This CDR3 contains 15 residues. Trimming took 2 bases from V and 1 from J; bases not matched to a gene: 3. CDR1 SGDLS and CDR2 YYNGEE come from the germline V gene.

Concerning this clone: Other DNA sequences in the sample encode the same CDR3. The chain uses TRBV7-9 and TRBJ2-7; a weak D match, TRBD1 (5 bases). Germline CDR1 is SEHNR and CDR2 is FQNEAQ (reference sequence). V lost 3 bases to trimming and J lost 3 bases, with 9 bases between them. The CDR3 consists of 13 residues. The CDR3 sequence: CASSFTGIYEQYF. The CDR3 DNA reads as TGTGCCAGCAGCTTTACAGGAATCTACGAGCAGTACTTC.